The T cell receptor (beta chain) under discussion was sequenced for a study of blood T cells in healthy people across ages. This clonotype appeared a few times. Isolation yielded PBMCs, at least 7 million per sample, in every case. PCR was performed a second time for roughly 7 to 12 cycles using a sample-barcoded 5' primer and a J-beta primer mix. TCRdb processed the 5' RACE reads anew with MiXCR; each CDR3 protein has one entry. The data contain 1.5 million to 2 million distinct CDR3 sequences, roughly 27% of them singletons. The CDR3 length is 16 residues. The germline V gene has CDR1 SGHRS and CDR2 YFSETQ. The V end lost 4 bases, the J end lost 6 bases, and 20 bases lay between the germline ends.

This sequence joins TRBV5-1 and TRBJ2-1; D possibly corresponds to TRBD2 (7 bases). The TCR originated in a woman in her twenties or thirties in good health. The sample consisted of blood. As DNA, the CDR3 is TGCGCCAGCAGCAACCGCGGGGGCAGAGGAGGCAATGAGCAGTTCTTC. Its protein is CASSNRGGRGGNEQFF.